This T cell receptor (beta chain) was identified in a study of graft-versus-host responses after intestinal transplantation. The table came from immunoSEQ multiplex PCR; TCRdb's copy has only in-frame clones and leaves some out. The table records over 100,000 clones, 93% of them present only once. As to this clone: Its antigen is not identified.

The TCR sequence derives from a human donor who was the organ donor for an intestinal transplant. The material was unstimulated CD8+ T cells sorted from spleen or lymph node cells, obtained before transplant.

In DNA form, the CDR3 reads TGTGCCAGCAGCGTAGGGTATGAGACATTTGACAATGAGCAGTTCTTC. Its protein is CASSVGYETFDNEQFF. The chain carries TRBV9 and TRBJ2-1; no clear D. This CDR3 region has 16 residues. Trimming cost V 0 bases and J 5 bases, with 15 bases left between them. The V gene's germline CDR1 is SGDLS and CDR2 YYNGEE.